In this sample, the clone carrying this TCR beta chain turned up a few times. The data were obtained in a study of CD8 T cells in Susac syndrome. Trimming stripped 3 bases from V and 0 bases from J, with 12 bases between. Looked up from germline, CDR1 is SEHNR and CDR2 is FQNEAQ (reference sequence). The CDR3 loop spans 15 amino acids. The RNA, about 0.45 to 1 ug, was put through reverse transcription using random hexamers. TCRdb re-derived calls from the immunoSEQ multiplex PCR reads in MiXCR, one entry per CDR3 protein. Of almost 450,000 distinct CDR3 sequences listed, 85% to 90% are singletons. Sample: CD8+ T cells from PBMCs. The chain carries TRBV7-9 and TRBJ2-7, with D possibly TRBD1 on 5 matching bases. The source of this sequence is a human donor with multiple sclerosis. Here the CDR3 DNA reads TGTGCCAGCAGCTTGCCAGGGTGGAACTCCTACGAGCAGTACTTC. Translating it yields CASSLPGWNSYEQYF.